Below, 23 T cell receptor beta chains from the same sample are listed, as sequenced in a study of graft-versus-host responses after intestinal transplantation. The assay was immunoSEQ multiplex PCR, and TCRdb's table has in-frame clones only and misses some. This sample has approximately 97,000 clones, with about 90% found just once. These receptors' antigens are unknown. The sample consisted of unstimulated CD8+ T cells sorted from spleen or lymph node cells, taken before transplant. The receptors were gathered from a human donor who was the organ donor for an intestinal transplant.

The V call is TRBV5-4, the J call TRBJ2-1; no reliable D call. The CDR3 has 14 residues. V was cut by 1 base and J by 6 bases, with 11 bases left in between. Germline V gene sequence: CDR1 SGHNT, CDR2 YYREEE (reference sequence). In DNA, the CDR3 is TGTGCCAGCAGCTTGCGGGTTCCATCCAATGAGCAGTTCTTC. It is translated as CASSLRVPSNEQFF.

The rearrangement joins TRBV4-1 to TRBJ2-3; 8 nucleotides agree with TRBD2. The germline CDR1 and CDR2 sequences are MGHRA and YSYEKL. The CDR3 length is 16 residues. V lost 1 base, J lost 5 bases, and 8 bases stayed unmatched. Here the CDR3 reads CASSQVSGGPIDTQYF. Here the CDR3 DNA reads TGCGCCAGCAGCCAAGTCTCGGGGGGGCCAATAGATACGCAGTATTTT.

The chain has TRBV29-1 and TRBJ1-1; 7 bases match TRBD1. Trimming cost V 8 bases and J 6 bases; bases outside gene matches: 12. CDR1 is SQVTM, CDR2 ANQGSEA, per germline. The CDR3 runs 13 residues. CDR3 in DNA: TGCAGCTCTCGGGAGAGGGGGCGGGCTGAAGCTTTCTTT. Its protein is CSSRERGRAEAFF.

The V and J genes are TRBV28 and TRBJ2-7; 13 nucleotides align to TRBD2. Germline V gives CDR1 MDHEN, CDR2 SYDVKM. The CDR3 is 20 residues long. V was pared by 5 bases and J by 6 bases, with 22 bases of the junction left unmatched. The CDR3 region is CASSRLRLAGGPQSPGEQYF. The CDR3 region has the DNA TGTGCCAGCAGTCGCCTGAGACTAGCGGGAGGCCCACAATCCCCGGGCGAGCAGTACTTC.

The CDR3 reads CASSLRGSQETQYF. The DNA for the CDR3 is TGTGCCAGCAGTTTGCGGGGTAGTCAAGAGACCCAGTACTTC. The chain is built from TRBV27 and TRBJ2-5; tentative D call: TRBD2 (6 bases). The CDR3 has 14 amino acids. Trimming removed 3 bases from V and 2 bases from J, with 10 bases in between. Germline V lookup: CDR1 MNHEY, CDR2 SMNVEV (reference sequence).

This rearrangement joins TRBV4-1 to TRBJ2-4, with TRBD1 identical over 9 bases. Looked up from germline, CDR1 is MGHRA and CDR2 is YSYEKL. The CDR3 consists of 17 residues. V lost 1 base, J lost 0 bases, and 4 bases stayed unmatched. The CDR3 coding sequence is TGCGCCAGCAGCCAAGTGACAGGGGGACTAGCCAAAAACATTCAGTACTTC. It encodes CASSQVTGGLAKNIQYF.

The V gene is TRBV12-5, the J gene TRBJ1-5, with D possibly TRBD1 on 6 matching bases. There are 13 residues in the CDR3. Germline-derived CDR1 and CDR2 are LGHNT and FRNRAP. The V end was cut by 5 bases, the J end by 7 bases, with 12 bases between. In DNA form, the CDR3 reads TGTGCTAGTGGTACAGGGATGTGGCAGCCCCAGCATTTT. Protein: CASGTGMWQPQHF.

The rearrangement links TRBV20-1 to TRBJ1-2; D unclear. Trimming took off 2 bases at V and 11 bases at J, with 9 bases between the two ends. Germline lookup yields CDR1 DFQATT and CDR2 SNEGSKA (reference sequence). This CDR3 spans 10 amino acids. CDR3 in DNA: TGCAGTGCTAGACTGCGGGAATACACCTTC. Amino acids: CSARLREYTF.

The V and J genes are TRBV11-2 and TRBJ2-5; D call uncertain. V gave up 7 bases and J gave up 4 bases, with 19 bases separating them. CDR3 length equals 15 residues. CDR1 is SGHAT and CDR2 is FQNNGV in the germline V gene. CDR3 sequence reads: CASNMAAETGETQYF. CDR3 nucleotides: TGTGCCAGCAACATGGCGGCAGAGACCGGAGAGACCCAGTACTTC.

The CDR3 bases are TGCGCCAGCAGCCACCTACCGGGACTAGCGGGCCAGAGCTCCTACGAGCAGTACTTC. Amino acids: CASSHLPGLAGQSSYEQYF. The chain recombines TRBV5-1 with TRBJ2-7, with 12 bases aligning to TRBD2. Germline lookup yields CDR1 SGHRS and CDR2 YFSETQ. The J segment lost 0 bases and the V segment lost 4 bases, leaving 14 bases of the junction unmatched. The CDR3 length is 19 residues.

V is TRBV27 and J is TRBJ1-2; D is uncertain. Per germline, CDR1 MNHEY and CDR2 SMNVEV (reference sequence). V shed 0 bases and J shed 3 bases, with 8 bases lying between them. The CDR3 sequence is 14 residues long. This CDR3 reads CASSLSGRYYGYTF. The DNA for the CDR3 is TGTGCCAGCAGTTTATCCGGCAGGTACTATGGCTACACCTTC.

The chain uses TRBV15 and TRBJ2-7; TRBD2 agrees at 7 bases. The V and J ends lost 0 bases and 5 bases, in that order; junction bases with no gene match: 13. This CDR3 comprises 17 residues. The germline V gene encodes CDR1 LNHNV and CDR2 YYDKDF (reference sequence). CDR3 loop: CATSRDGRVGDIDEQYF. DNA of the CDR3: TGTGCCACCAGCAGAGATGGGAGGGTGGGAGATATCGACGAGCAGTACTTC.

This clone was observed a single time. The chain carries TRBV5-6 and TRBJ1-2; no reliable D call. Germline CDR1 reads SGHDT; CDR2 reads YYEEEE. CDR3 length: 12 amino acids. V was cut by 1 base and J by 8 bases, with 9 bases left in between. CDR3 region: CASSLYWEGYTF. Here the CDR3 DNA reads TGTGCCAGCAGCTTGTATTGGGAGGGCTACACCTTC.

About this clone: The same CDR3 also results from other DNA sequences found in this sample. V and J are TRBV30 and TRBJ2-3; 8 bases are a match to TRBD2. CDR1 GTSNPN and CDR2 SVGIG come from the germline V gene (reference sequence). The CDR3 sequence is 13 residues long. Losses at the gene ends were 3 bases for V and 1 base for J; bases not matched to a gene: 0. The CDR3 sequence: CAWSGGGTDTQYF. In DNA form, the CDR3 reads TGTGCCTGGAGCGGGGGGGGCACAGATACGCAGTATTTT.

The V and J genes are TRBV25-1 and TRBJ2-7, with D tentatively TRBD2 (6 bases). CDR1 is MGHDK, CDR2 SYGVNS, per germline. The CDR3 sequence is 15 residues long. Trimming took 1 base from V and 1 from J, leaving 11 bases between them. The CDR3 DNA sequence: TGTGCCAGCAGTGAATCCGGGAGTAGGTCCTACGAGCAGTACTTC. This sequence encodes CASSESGSRSYEQYF.

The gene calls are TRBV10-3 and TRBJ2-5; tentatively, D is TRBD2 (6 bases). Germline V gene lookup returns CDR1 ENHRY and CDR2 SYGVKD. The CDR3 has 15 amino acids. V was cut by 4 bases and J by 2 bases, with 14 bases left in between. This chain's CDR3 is CAISGASARQETQYF. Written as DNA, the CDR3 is TGTGCCATCAGTGGGGCTAGCGCTAGGCAAGAGACCCAGTACTTC.

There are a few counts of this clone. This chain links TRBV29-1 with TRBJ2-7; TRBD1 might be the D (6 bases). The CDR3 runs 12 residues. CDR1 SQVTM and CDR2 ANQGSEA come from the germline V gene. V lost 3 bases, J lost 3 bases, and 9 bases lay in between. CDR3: CSVEGASYEQYF. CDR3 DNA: TGCAGCGTTGAGGGGGCTAGCTACGAGCAGTACTTC.

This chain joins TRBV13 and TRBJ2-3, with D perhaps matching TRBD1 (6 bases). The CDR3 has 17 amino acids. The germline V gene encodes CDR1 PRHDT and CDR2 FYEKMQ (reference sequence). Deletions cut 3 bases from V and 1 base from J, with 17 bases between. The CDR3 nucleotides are TGTGCCAGCAGCTTCAATTTGGGGGCCGGTGGCACAGATACGCAGTATTTT. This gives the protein CASSFNLGAGGTDTQYF.

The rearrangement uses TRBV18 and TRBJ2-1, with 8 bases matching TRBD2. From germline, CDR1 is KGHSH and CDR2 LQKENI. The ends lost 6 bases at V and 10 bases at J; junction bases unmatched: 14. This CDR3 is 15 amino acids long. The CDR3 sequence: CASSPGTRPVREQFF. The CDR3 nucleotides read TGTGCCAGCTCCCCCGGGACTAGGCCGGTCAGGGAGCAGTTCTTC.

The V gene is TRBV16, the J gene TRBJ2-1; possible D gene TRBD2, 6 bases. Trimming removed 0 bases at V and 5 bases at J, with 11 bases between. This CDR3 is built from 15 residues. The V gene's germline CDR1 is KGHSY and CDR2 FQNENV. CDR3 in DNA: TGTGCCAGCAGCCAATCAGGACTAATAGACAATGAGCAGTTCTTC. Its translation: CASSQSGLIDNEQFF.

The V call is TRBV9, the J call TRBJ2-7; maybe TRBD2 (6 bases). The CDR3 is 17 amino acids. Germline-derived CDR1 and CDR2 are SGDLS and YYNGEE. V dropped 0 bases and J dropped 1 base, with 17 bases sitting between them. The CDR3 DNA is TGTGCCAGCAGCGTAGGCCCTAGTGCGGGGATTTCCTACGAGCAGTACTTC. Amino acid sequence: CASSVGPSAGISYEQYF.

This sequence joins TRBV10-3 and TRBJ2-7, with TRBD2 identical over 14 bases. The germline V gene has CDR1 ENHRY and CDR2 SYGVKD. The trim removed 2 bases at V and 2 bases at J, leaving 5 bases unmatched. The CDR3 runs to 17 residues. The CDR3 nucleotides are TGTGCCATCAGTGAGGGACTAGCGGGGGGTCAAACCTACGAGCAGTACTTC. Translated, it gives CAISEGLAGGQTYEQYF.

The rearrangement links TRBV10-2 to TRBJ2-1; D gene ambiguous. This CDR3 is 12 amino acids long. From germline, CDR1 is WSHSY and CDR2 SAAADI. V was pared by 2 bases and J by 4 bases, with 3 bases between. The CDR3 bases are TGCGCCAGCAGTGAGCCTTACAATGAGCAGTTCTTC. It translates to CASSEPYNEQFF.